The T cell receptor (beta chain) described here comes from a study of OX40 agonist ivuxolimab in advanced cancers. Turning to the study itself: Three patients, one with hepatocellular carcinoma and two with cutaneous melanoma, achieved partial responses.

Study-wide results and limits: With doses of 0.1 to 3.0 mg/kg, CD4+ and CD8+ blood T cells had undergone clonal expansion by week 6.

Details on this clone: Its antigen is unknown.

Data came from immunoSEQ multiplex PCR; TCRdb stores just in-frame clones and leaves some out. The sample has around 67,000 clones; about 87% are singletons. The sample was CD4+ or CD8+ T cells sorted from blood, taken in a trial of the OX40 agonist ivuxolimab. This clonotype originated in an adult with an advanced solid tumor such as melanoma, head and neck, liver or kidney cancer.

The CDR3 DNA follows: TGTGCCAGCAGCTTAGATCCCGGGGGGATAGAGACCCAGTACTTC. Translation gives CASSLDPGGIETQYF. The V gene is TRBV11-3, the J gene TRBJ2-5; TRBD2 agrees at 7 bases. The CDR3 has 15 residues. Germline V CDR1 and CDR2: SGHNT, YENEEA. After removal of 0 bases from V and 4 bases from J, the junction contained 5 bases not matched to a gene.